This T cell receptor (beta chain) stems from a study of blood T cells in healthy people across ages. General study findings and limits: Across the age range, TCR beta diversity per million T cells fell in a roughly linear way. The long-lived group displayed more naive CD4+ cells, plus higher diversity, than the aged donors did.

A few counts support this clonotype. Its antigen is not known. This CDR3 has 15 amino acids. CDR1 is SGHRS, CDR2 YFSETQ, per germline. V shed 4 bases, J shed 4 bases, and the junction held 10 bases outside the gene matches. Sample-barcoded 5' priming and a J-beta primer mix drove a second PCR of roughly 7 to 11 cycles. TCRdb itself ran the 5' RACE reads through MiXCR, one entry per CDR3 protein. The sample records under 800,000 distinct CDR3 sequences, under 25% being singletons. The V and J genes are TRBV5-1 and TRBJ2-5, with TRBD2 matching 7 bases. The receptor was derived from a man between 65 and 80 years old in good health. Sequencing was done on a sample of blood. The CDR3 is CASSRTGGSLETQYF. CDR3 DNA: TGCGCCAGCAGCCGGACTGGCGGGAGTCTAGAGACCCAGTACTTC. The full variable domain, completed using reference TRBV5-1 and TRBJ2-5, is KAGVTQTPRYLIKTRGQQVTLSCSPISGHRSVSWYQQTPGQGLQFLFEYFSETQRNKGNFPGRFSGRQFSNSRSEMNVSTLELGDSALYLCASSRTGGSLETQYFGPGTRLLVL.